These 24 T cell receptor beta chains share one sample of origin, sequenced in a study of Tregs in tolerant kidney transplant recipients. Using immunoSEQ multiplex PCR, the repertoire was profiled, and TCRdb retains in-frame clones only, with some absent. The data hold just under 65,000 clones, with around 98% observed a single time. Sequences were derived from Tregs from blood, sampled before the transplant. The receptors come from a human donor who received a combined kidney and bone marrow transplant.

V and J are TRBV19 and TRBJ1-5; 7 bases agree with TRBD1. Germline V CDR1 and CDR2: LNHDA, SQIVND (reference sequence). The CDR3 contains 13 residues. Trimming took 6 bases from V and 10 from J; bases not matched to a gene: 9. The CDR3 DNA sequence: TGTGCCAGTAGAAGGGGGCCCAGGGAACCCCAGCATTTT. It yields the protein CASRRGPREPQHF. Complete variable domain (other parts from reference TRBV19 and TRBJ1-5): DGGITQSPKYLFRKEGQNVTLSCEQNLNHDAMYWYRQDPGQGLRLIYYSQIVNDFQKGDIAEGYSVSREKKESFPLTVTSAQKNPTAFYLCASRRGPREPQHFGDGTRLSIL.

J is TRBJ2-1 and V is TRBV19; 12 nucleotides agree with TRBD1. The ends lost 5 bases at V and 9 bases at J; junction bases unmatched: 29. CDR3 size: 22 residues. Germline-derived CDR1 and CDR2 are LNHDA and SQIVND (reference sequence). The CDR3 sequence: CASSAPGTGGKPGLVTLREQFF. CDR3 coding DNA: TGTGCCAGTAGTGCCCCCGGGACAGGGGGCAAGCCGGGACTAGTAACCCTACGTGAGCAGTTCTTC. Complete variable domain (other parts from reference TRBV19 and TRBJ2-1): DGGITQSPKYLFRKEGQNVTLSCEQNLNHDAMYWYRQDPGQGLRLIYYSQIVNDFQKGDIAEGYSVSREKKESFPLTVTSAQKNPTAFYLCASSAPGTGGKPGLVTLREQFFGPGTRLTVL.

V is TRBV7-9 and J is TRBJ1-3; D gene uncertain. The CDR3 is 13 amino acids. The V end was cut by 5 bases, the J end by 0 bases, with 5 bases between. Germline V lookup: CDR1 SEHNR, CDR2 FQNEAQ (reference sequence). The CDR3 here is CASSPISGNTIYF. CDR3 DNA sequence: TGTGCCAGCAGCCCCATCTCTGGAAACACCATATATTTT.

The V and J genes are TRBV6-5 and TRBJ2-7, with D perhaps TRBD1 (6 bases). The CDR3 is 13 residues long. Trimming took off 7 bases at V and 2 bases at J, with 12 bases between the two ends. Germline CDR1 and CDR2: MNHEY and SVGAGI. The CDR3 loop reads CASTETGTYEQYF. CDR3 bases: TGTGCCAGCACCGAGACAGGTACCTACGAGCAGTACTTC.

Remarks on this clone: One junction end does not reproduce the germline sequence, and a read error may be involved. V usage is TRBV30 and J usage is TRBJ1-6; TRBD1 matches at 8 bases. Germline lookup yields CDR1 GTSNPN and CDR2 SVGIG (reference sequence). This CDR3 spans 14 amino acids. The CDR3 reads CASSGGSNNSPLHF. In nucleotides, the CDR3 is TGTGCCAGCTCAGGGGGCTCCAATAATTCACCCCTCCACTTT.

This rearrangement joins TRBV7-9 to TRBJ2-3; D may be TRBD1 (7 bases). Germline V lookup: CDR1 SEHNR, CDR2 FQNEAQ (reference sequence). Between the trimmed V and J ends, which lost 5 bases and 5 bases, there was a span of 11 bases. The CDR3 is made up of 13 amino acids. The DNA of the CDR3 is TGTGCCAGCAGCCCAGGGGGGTTAGATACGCAGTATTTT. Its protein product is CASSPGGLDTQYF.

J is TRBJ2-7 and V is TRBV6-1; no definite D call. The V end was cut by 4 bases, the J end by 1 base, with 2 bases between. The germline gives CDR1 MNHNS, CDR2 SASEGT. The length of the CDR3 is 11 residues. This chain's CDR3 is CASSASYEQYF. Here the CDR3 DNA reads TGTGCCAGCAGTGCTTCCTACGAGCAGTACTTC.

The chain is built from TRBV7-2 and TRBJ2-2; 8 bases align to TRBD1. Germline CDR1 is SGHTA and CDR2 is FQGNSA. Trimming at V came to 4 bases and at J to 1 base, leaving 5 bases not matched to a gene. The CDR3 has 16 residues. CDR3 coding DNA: TGTGCCAGCAGCTCCGGGACAGGACGGAACACCGGGGAGCTGTTTTTT. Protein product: CASSSGTGRNTGELFF.

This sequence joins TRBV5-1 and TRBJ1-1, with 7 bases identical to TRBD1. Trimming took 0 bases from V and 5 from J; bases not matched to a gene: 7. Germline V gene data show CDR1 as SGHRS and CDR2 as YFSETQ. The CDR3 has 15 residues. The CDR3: CASSLAQTGNTEAFF. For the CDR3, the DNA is TGCGCCAGCAGCTTGGCCCAGACAGGGAATACTGAAGCTTTCTTT.

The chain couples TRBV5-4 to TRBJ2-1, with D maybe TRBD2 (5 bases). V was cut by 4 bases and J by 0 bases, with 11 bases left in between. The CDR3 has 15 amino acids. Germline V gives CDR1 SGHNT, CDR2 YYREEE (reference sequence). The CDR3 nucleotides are TGTGCCAGCAGCACGGACTTAGGCTCCTACAATGAGCAGTTCTTC. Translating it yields CASSTDLGSYNEQFF. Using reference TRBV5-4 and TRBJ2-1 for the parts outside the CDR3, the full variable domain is ETGVTQSPTHLIKTRGQQVTLRCSSQSGHNTVSWYQQALGQGPQFIFQYYREEENGRGNFPPRFSGLQFPNYSSELNVNALELDDSALYLCASSTDLGSYNEQFFGPGTRLTVL.

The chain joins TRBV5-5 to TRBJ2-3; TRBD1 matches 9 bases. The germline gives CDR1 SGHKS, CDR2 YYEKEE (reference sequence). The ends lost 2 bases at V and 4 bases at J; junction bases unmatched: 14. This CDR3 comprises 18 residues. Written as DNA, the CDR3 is TGTGCCAGCAGCTTTCAACCCCCCACAGGGGGCCTAGCAGATACGCAGTATTTT. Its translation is CASSFQPPTGGLADTQYF. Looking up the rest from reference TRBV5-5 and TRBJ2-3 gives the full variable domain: DAGVTQSPTHLIKTRGQQVTLRCSPISGHKSVSWYQQVLGQGPQFIFQYYEKEERGRGNFPDRFSARQFPNYSSELNVNALLLGDSALYLCASSFQPPTGGLADTQYFGPGTRLTVL.

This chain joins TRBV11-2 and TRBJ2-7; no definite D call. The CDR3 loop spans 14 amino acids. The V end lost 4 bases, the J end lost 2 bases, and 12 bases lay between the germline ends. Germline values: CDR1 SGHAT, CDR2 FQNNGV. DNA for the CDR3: TGTGCCAGCAGCTCGTGGGCTTCCACCTACGAGCAGTACTTC. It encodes CASSSWASTYEQYF.

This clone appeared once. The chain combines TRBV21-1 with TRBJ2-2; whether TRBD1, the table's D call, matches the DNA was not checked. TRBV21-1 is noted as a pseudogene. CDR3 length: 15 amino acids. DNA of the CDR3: TGTGCCAGCAGCACGGGACAGACGAACACCGGGGAGCTGTTTTTT. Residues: CASSTGQTNTGELFF.

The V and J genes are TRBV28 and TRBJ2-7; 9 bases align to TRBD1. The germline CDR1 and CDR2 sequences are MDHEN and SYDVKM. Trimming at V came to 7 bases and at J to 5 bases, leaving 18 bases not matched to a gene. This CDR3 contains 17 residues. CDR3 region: CASNQLPGTGTFDEQYF. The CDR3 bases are TGTGCCAGCAACCAACTCCCCGGGACAGGGACTTTCGACGAGCAGTACTTC.

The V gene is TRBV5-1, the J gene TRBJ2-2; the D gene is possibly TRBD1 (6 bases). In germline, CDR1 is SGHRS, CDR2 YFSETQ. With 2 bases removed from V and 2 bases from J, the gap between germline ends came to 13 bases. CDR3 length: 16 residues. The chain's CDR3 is CASSFPRGPNTGELFF. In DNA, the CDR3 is TGCGCCAGCAGCTTCCCCAGGGGCCCCAACACCGGGGAGCTGTTTTTT. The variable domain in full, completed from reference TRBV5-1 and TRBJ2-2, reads KAGVTQTPRYLIKTRGQQVTLSCSPISGHRSVSWYQQTPGQGLQFLFEYFSETQRNKGNFPGRFSGRQFSNSRSEMNVSTLELGDSALYLCASSFPRGPNTGELFFGEGSRLTVL.

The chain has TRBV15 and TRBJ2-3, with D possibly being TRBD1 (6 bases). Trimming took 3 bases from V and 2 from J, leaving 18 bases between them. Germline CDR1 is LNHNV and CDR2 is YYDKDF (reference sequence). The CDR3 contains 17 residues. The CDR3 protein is CATSRDRARGLTDTQYF. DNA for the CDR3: TGTGCCACCAGCAGGGATCGAGCCAGGGGCCTCACAGATACGCAGTATTTT. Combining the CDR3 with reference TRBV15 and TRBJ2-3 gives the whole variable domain DAMVIQNPRYQVTQFGKPVTLSCSQTLNHNVMYWYQQKSSQAPKLLFHYYDKDFNNEADTPDNFQSRRPNTSFCFLDIRSPGLGDTAMYLCATSRDRARGLTDTQYFGPGTRLTVL.

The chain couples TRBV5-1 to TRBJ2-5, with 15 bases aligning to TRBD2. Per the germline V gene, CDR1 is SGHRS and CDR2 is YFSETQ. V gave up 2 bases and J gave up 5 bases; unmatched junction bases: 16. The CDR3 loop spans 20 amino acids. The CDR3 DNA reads TGCGCCAGCAGCTTAGGACGAGGACTAGCGGGGGGGCCGAGGGTCGAGACCCAGTACTTC. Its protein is CASSLGRGLAGGPRVETQYF.

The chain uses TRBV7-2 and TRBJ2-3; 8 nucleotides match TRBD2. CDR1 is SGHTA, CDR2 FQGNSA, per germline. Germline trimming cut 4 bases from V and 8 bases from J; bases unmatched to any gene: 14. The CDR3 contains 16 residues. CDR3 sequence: CASSSLRSRGVVTQYF. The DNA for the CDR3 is TGTGCCAGCAGCTCTCTGAGGTCGCGGGGGGTAGTTACGCAGTATTTT.

The CDR3 here is CASSLQGAGQPQHF. CDR3 sequence (DNA): TGTGCCAGCAGCTTACAGGGGGCGGGACAGCCCCAGCATTTT. This chain joins TRBV7-9 and TRBJ1-5, with TRBD1 matching over 8 bases. The V gene's germline CDR1 is SEHNR and CDR2 FQNEAQ (reference sequence). This CDR3 is 14 amino acids long. With V trimmed by 2 bases and J by 7 bases, 4 bases remained unmatched.

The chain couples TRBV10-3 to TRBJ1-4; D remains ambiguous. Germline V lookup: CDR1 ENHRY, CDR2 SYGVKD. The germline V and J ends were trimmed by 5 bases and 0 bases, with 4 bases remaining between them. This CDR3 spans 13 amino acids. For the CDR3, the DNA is TGTGCCATCAGTAGCACAACTAATGAAAAACTGTTTTTT. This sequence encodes CAISSTTNEKLFF.

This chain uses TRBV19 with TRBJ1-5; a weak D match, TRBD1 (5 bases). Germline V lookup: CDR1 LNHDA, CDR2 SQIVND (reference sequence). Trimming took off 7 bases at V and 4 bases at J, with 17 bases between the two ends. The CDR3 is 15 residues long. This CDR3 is CASIDSSGRNQPQHF. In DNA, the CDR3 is TGTGCCAGTATTGACAGTTCGGGTAGGAATCAGCCCCAGCATTTT.

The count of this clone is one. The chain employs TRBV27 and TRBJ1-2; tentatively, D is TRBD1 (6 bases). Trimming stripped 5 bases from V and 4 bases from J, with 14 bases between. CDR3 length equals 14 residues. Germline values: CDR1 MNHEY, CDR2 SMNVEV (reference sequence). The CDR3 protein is CASSPAVGAYGYTF. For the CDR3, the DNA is TGTGCCAGCAGTCCGGCGGTGGGGGCCTATGGCTACACCTTC.

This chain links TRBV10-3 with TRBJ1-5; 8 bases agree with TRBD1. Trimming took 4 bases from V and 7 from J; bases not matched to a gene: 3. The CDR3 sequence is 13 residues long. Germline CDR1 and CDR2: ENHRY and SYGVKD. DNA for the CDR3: TGTGCCATCAGTGTAGGGGACAGGCAGCCCCAGCATTTT. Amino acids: CAISVGDRQPQHF.

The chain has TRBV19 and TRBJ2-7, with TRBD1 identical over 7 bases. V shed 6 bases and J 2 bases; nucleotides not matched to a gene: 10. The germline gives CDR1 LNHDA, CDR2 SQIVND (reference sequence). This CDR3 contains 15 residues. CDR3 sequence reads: CASRTTGVGPYEQYF. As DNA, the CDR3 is TGTGCCAGTAGGACAACAGGGGTCGGCCCCTACGAGCAGTACTTC.